This T cell receptor (beta chain) is drawn from a study of T cell responses to AZD1222 COVID-19 vaccine (dated by TCRdb to about 2021). Broadly, across the study: AZD1222 recipients given second doses at about 4 weeks or at about 12 weeks were pooled, since spike-specific TCR depth and breadth were not found to differ between the two schedules. A total of 230 or so trial participants underwent TCR sequencing, of whom about 210 received two doses of AZD1222 and some 25 received two doses of the MenACWY control vaccine. Trial participants were enrolled into age subgroups of 18-55, 56-69 and 70-plus years, which contained around 150, 29 and 61 TCR-sequenced participants, respectively. What the research found in general, with its limitations: Conclusions about previously exposed vaccinees are limited because only a handful of AZD1222 recipients were SARS-CoV-2 seropositive at baseline. A significant rise in spike-specific TCR breadth and depth was observed after two AZD1222 doses relative to day 0 and relative to MenACWY recipients. Most participants were white British and females outnumbered males, and the authors suggested that clonal diversity may have been underestimated. In the small 56-69-year group, the increase in depth fell short of significance, most likely because of low power. Because no day 14 peak-response samples were available, repertoires were characterized only after the peak T cell response. Nearly half of unique spike-specific TCRs reportedly recognized epitopes outside regions mutated in the B.1.351 and B.1.1.7 variants. The whole spike protein was spanned by vaccine-associated CD4 TCRs, and dominant responses were seen in regions 160-218 and 743-854.

This specimen's time point label, per the study, means: baseline before first vaccination. Vaccinee samples came from UK trials COV001 and COV002, including a single-blind randomized controlled phase 2/3 trial of AZD1222 (ChAdOx1 nCoV-19) in healthy adults. Trial participant PBMC samples were collected at day 0 and day 28 after the second dose for TCRbeta chain sequencing. The CDR3 regions of human TCRbeta chains were analyzed by immunosequencing. As for the authors' bioinformatics: TCRs in the repertoires were compared against a reference library of SARS-CoV-2-specific TCRs that had been generated with the MIRA antigen-specificity platform. Breadth was defined as the fraction of unique TCRs that were SARS-CoV-2-associated. Depth was defined as the fraction of total T cells that were SARS-CoV-2-associated. Using the MIRA data, every spike-specific TCR was mapped to the spike region that the TCR reacted to and assigned to either a CD4 or a CD8 class. Log10-transformed breadth and depth values were compared by one-way ANOVA with Sidak's multiple comparisons tests. The table was pulled from immuneACCESS by TCRdb, which kept in-frame rearrangements only. Such tables lose some clones; where checked, under half of the loss comes from unresolved V genes, and the rest has no known cause. V and J calls and clone size are copied from that table; D and trimming were computed from the DNA. The sample has some 160,000 clones on record, 90% to 95% of them singletons. The ten largest clones represent about 1% of the sample.

A distance of 13 bases separates the germline ends of V and J, which lose 4 bases and 4 bases respectively. The CDR3 contains 14 residues, cysteine and phenylalanine counted. Only the CDR3 region is kept as DNA, spanning 42 bases read in frame from base 1. The CDR1 and CDR2 encoded by the germline V gene (reference sequence) are SEHNR and FQNEAQ. A note on this clone: Its cognate antigen has yet to be identified. Per-nucleotide qualities are absent, and no much larger clonotype sits a single base away.

Sequences were derived from peripheral blood, sampled on day 0 of AZD1222 vaccination. The sequence links TRBV7-9 to TRBJ1-1; the D gene is unclear. The TCR originated in an adult in good health. For the CDR3, the sequence is CASSWMGVFTEAFF. In nucleotides, the sequence is TGTGCCAGCAGCTGGATGGGTGTTTTCACTGAAGCTTTCTTT.